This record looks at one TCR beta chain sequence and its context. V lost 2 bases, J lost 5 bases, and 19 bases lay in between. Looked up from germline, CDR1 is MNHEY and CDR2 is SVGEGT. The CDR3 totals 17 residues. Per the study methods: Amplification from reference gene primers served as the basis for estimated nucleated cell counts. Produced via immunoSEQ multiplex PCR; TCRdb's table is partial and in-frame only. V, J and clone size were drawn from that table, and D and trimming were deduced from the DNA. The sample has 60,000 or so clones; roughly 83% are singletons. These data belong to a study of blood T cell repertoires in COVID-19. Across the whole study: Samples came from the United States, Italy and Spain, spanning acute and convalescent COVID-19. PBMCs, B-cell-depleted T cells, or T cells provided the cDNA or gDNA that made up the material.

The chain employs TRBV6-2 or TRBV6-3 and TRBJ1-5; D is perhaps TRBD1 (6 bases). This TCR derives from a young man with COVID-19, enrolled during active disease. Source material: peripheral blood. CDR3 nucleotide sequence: TGTGCCAGCAGTTACCTACTCGTTCAGGGGAGGGATCAGCCCCAGCATTTT. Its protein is CASSYLLVQGRDQPQHF.